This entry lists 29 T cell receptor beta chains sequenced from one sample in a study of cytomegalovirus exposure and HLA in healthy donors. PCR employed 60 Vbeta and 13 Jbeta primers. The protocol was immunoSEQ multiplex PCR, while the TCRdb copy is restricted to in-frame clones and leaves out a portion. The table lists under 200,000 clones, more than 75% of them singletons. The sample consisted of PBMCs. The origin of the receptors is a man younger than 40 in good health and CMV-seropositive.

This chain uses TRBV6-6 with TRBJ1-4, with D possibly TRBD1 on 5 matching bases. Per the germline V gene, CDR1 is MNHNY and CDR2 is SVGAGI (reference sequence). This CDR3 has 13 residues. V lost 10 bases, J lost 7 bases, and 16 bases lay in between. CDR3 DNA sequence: TGTGCCACCTTCCCTGGACACGGTGAAAAACTGTTTTTT. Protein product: CATFPGHGEKLFF.

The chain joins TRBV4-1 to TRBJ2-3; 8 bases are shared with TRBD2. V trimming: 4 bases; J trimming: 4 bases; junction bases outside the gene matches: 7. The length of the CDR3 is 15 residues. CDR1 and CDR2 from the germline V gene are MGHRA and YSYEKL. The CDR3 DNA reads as TGCGCCAGCAGCCCATATAGCGGGACGGCAGATACGCAGTATTTT. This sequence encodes CASSPYSGTADTQYF.

In nucleotides, the CDR3 is TGTGCCAGCAGATTACTGGATACGCAGTATTTT. Protein sequence: CASRLLDTQYF. The chain links TRBV6-5 to TRBJ2-3; D not resolved. The CDR3 length is 11 residues. CDR1 MNHEY and CDR2 SVGAGI come from the germline V gene. V was trimmed by 6 bases and J by 6 bases, leaving 7 bases between them.

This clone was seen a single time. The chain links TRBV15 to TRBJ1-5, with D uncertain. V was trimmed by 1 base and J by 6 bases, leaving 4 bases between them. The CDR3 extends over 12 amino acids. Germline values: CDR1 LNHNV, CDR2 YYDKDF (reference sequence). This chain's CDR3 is CATSRGGQPQHF. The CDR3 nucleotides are TGTGCCACCAGCAGAGGAGGTCAGCCCCAGCATTTT.

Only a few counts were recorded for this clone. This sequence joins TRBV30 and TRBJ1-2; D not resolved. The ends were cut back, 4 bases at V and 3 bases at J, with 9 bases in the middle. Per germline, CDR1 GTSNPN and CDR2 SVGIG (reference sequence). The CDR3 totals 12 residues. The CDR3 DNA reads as TGTGCCTGGACGGTCCTAGACTATGGCTACACCTTC. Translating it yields CAWTVLDYGYTF.

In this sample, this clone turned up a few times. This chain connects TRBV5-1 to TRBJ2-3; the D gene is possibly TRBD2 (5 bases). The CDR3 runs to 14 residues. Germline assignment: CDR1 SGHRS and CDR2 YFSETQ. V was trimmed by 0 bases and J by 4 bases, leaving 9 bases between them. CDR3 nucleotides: TGCGCCAGCAGCTTGGGGGGTAGCGCAGATACGCAGTATTTT. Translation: CASSLGGSADTQYF.

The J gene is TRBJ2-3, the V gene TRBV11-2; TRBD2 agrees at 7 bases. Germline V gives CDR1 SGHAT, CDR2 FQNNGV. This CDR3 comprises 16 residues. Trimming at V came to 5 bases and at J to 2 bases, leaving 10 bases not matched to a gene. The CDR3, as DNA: TGTGCCAGCAGCAGCCGCAGAGCGGGACCCACAGATACGCAGTATTTT. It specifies CASSSRRAGPTDTQYF.

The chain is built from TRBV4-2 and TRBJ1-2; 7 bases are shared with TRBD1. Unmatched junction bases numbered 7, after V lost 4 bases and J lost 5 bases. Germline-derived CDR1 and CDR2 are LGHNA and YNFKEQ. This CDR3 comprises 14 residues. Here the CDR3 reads CASSPPGQHYGYTF. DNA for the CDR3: TGTGCCAGCAGCCCTCCGGGACAGCATTATGGCTACACCTTC.

CDR3 DNA: TGTGCCAGCAGTTACCAGGCGCAGGGGATGGGGCCCCAGCATTTT. This translates into CASSYQAQGMGPQHF. This chain links TRBV6-5 with TRBJ1-5, with D possibly being TRBD1 (6 bases). The CDR3 is 15 amino acids. Germline CDR1 MNHEY, CDR2 SVGAGI. V dropped 2 bases and J dropped 9 bases, with 17 bases sitting between them.

CDR3 amino acids: CASSATFTTEQFF. In DNA, the CDR3 is TGTGCCAGCAGCGCGACTTTCACGACTGAGCAGTTCTTC. This chain joins TRBV9 and TRBJ2-1, with D unclear. Trimming removed 3 bases from V and 9 bases from J, with 13 bases in between. The length of the CDR3 is 13 residues. Per germline, CDR1 SGDLS and CDR2 YYNGEE.

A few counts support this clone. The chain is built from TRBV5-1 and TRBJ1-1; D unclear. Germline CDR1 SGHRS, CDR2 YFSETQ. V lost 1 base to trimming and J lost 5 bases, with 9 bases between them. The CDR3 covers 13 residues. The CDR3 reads CASSLTVPTEAFF. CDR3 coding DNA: TGCGCCAGCAGCTTGACGGTGCCGACTGAAGCTTTCTTT. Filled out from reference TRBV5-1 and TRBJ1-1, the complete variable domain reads KAGVTQTPRYLIKTRGQQVTLSCSPISGHRSVSWYQQTPGQGLQFLFEYFSETQRNKGNFPGRFSGRQFSNSRSEMNVSTLELGDSALYLCASSLTVPTEAFFGQGTRLTVV.

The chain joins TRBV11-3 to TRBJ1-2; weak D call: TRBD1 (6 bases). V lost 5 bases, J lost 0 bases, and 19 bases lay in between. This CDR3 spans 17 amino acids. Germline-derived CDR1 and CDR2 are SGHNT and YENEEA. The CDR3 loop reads CASSPRGTGTPNYGYTF. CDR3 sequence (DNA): TGTGCCAGCAGCCCTAGGGGAACGGGGACACCTAACTATGGCTACACCTTC.

Written as DNA, the CDR3 is TGTGCCAGCAGCTTAGGGGTAACTAATGAAAAACTGTTTTTT. Protein sequence: CASSLGVTNEKLFF. This chain joins TRBV5-6 and TRBJ1-4; a weak D match, TRBD1 (5 bases). V was pared by 2 bases and J by 1 base, with 6 bases between. This CDR3 is 14 amino acids long. Germline CDR1 SGHDT, CDR2 YYEEEE.

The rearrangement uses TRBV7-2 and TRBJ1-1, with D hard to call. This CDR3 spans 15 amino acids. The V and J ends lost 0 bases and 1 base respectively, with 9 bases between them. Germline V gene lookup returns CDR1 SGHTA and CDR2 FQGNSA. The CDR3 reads CASSLAWAGNTEAFF. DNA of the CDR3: TGTGCCAGCAGCTTAGCGTGGGCAGGGAACACTGAAGCTTTCTTT.

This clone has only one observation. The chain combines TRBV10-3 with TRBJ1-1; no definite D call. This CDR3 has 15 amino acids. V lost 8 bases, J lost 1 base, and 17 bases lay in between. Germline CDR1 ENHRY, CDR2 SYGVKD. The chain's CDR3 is CAIRKSGGPNTEAFF. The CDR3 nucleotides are TGTGCCATCCGAAAATCAGGAGGACCGAACACTGAAGCTTTCTTT.

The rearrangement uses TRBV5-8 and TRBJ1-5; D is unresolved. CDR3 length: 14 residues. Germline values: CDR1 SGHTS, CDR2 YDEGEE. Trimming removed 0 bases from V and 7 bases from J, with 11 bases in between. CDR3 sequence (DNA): TGTGCCAGCAGCTTGGACCAGGTGTCACAGCCCCAGCATTTT. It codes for CASSLDQVSQPQHF. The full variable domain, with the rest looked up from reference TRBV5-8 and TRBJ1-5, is EAGVTQSPTHLIKTRGQQATLRCSPISGHTSVYWYQQALGLGLQFLLWYDEGEERNRGNFPPRFSGRQFPNYSSELNVNALELEDSALYLCASSLDQVSQPQHFGDGTRLSIL.

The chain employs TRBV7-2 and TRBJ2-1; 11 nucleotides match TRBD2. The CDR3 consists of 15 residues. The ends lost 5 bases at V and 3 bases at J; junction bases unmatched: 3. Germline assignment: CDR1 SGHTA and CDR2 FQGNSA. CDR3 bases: TGTGCCAGCAGCCCACTAGCGGGAGTCTACAATGAGCAGTTCTTC. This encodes CASSPLAGVYNEQFF.

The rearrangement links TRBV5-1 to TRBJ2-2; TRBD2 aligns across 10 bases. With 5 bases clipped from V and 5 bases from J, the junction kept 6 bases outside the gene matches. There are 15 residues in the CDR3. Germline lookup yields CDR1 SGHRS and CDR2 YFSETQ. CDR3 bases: TGCGCCAGCAGTTATAGCGGGAGGAGGACCGGGGAGCTGTTTTTT. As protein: CASSYSGRRTGELFF.

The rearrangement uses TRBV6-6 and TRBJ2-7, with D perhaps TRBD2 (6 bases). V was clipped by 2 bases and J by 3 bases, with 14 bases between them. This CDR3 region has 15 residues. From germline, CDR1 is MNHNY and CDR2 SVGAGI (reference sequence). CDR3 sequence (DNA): TGTGCCAGCAGTTACGCATGGACGGAGGGCTACGAGCAGTACTTC. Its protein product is CASSYAWTEGYEQYF.

The CDR3 spells CASSEGLAESGQGTQYF. CDR3 coding DNA: TGCGCCAGCAGTGAGGGACTAGCGGAGTCAGGACAGGGGACCCAGTACTTC. The chain uses TRBV10-1 and TRBJ2-5; 10 bases are a match to TRBD2. This CDR3 comprises 17 residues. Per the germline V gene, CDR1 is WNHNN and CDR2 is SYGVQD (reference sequence). V was clipped by 2 bases and J by 7 bases; unmatched bases: 13.

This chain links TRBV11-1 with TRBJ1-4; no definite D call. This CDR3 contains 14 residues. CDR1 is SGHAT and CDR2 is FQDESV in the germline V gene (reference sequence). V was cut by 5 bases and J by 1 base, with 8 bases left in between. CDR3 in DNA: TGTGCCAGCAGCCGCGGCCAAACTAATGAAAAACTGTTTTTT. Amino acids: CASSRGQTNEKLFF.

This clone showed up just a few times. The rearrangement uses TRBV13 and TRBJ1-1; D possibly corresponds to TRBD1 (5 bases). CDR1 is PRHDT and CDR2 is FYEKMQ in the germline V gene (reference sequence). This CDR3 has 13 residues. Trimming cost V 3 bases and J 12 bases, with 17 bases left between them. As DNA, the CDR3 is TGTGCCAGCAGCTTTGGGAGGGGTGGGATAACTTTCTTT. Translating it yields CASSFGRGGITFF.

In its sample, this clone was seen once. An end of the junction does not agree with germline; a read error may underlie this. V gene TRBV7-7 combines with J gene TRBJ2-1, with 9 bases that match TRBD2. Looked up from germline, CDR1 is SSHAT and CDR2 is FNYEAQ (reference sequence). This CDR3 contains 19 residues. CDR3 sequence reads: CASSLSQAGGLGSYNEQFF. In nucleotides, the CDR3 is TGTGCTAGCAGCTTATCCCAAGCGGGAGGCCTAGGCTCCTACAATGAGCAGTTCTTC.

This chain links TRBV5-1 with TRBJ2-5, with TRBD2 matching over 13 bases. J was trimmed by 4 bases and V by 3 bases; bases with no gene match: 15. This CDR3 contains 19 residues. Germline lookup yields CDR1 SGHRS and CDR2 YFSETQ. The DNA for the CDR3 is TGCGCCAGCAGCTCATCCTGGACTAGCGGGAGTGGAGTAGGAGAGACCCAGTACTTC. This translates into CASSSSWTSGSGVGETQYF.

The CDR3 coding sequence is TGTGCCTGGACTTTAGCGGGAGGGCCCGATGAGCAGTTCTTC. This encodes CAWTLAGGPDEQFF. The V call is TRBV30, the J call TRBJ2-1, with TRBD2 matching 11 bases. The CDR3 covers 14 residues. The germline V gene has CDR1 GTSNPN and CDR2 SVGIG (reference sequence). The V segment lost 4 bases and the J segment 8 bases; nucleotides outside the gene matches: 7. The complete variable domain, with remaining parts taken from reference TRBV30 and TRBJ2-1, reads SQTIHQWPATLVQPVGSPLSLECTVEGTSNPNLYWYRQAAGRGLQLLFYSVGIGQISSEVPQNLSASRPQDRQFILSSKKLLLSDSGFYLCAWTLAGGPDEQFFGPGTRLTVL.

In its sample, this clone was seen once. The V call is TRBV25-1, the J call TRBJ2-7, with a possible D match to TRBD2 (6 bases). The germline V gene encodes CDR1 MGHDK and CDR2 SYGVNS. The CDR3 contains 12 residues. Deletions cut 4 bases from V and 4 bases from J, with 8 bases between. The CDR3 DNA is TGTGCCAGCAGTGGCCTAGCGTACGAGCAGTACTTC. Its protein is CASSGLAYEQYF.

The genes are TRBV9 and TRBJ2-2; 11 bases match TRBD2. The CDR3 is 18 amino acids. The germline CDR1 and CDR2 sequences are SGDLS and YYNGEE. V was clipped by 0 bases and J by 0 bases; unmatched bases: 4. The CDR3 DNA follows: TGTGCCAGCAGCGTAGGTCTAGCGGGAGGCGCGAACACCGGGGAGCTGTTTTTT. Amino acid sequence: CASSVGLAGGANTGELFF.

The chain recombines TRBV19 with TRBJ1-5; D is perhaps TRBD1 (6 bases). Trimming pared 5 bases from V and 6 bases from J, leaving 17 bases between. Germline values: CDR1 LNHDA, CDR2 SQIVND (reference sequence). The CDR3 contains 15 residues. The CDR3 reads CASSPGQLGGQPQHF. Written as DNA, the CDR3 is TGTGCCAGTAGTCCCGGACAGCTAGGAGGTCAGCCCCAGCATTTT.

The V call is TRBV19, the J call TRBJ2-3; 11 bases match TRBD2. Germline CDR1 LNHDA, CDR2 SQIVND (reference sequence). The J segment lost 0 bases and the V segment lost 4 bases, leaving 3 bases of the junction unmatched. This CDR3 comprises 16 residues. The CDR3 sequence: CASSTLAGGSTDTQYF. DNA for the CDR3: TGTGCCAGTAGTACCCTAGCGGGGGGAAGCACAGATACGCAGTATTTT.